This T cell receptor beta chain was found in a study of T cell changes during pregnancy in multiple sclerosis. The V gene end was trimmed by 3 bases and the J gene end by 1 base; junction bases not matched to a gene: 2. The CDR3 is 14 amino acids. The germline gives CDR1 SGHAT, CDR2 FQNNGV. Generated by immunoSEQ multiplex PCR, the TCRdb table keeps only in-frame clones and is missing some. The profile shows roughly 57,000 clones, around 90% of them singletons. The source of this sequence is a female donor with multiple sclerosis, enrolled in a pregnancy study. The chain combines TRBV11-2 with TRBJ2-7; 8 bases are shared with TRBD1. The material sequenced was CD8+ T cells from peripheral blood mononuclear cells, taken before pregnancy. The CDR3 DNA sequence: TGTGCCAGCAGCTTGACAGGGGTGTCCTACGAGCAGTACTTC. Amino acid sequence: CASSLTGVSYEQYF. The entire variable domain, with the rest obtained from reference TRBV11-2 and TRBJ2-7, is as follows: EAGVAQSPRYKIIEKRQSVAFWCNPISGHATLYWYQQILGQGPKLLIQFQNNGVVDDSQLPKDRFSAERLKGVDSTLKIQPAKLEDSAVYLCASSLTGVSYEQYFGPGTRLTVT.